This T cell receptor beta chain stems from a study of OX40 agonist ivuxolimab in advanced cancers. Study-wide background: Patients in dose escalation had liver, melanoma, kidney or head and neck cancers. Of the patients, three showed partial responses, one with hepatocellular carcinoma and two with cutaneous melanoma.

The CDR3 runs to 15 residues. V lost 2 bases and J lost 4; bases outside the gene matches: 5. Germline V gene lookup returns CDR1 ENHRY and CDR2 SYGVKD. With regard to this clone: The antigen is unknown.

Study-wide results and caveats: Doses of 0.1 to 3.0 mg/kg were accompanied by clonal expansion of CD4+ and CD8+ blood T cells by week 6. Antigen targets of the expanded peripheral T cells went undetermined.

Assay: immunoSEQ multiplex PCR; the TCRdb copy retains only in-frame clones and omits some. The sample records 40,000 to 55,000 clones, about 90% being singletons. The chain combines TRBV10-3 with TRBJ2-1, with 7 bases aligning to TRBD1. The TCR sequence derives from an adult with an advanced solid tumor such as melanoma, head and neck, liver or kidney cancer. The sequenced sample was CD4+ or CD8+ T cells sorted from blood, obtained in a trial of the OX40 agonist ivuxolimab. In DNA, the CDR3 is TGTGCCATCAGTGAGGGTAGGGGGCCTTACAATGAGCAGTTCTTC. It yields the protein CAISEGRGPYNEQFF.